This T cell receptor (beta chain) was profiled in a study of technical replicates of blood from a handful of donors (dated by TCRdb to about 2017). Germline trimming: 5 bases from V, 14 bases from J; junction bases outside gene matches: 15. CDR1 and CDR2, looked up from the germline V gene, are SGHVS and FQNEAQ. From the cysteine up to the phenylalanine, the CDR3 has a length of 15 residues. CDR3 DNA is the only sequence kept; it has 45 bases, read in frame from the first base. A remark on this clone: No cognate antigen has been identified for it. Nothing much larger sits one base from this clone, and base qualities are not available.

The library was generated by the immunoSEQ multiplex PCR assay. The table was pulled from immuneACCESS by TCRdb, which kept in-frame rearrangements only. Such tables lose some clones; where checked, under half of the loss comes from unresolved V genes, and the rest has no known cause. Here the sample has more than 70,000 clones; 93% occur a single time. The ten largest clonotypes hold under 0.3% of the sample. This receptor was taken from a human donor in good health. The receptor chain draws on TRBV7-8 and TRBJ1-4, and TRBD1 aligns with 9 junction nucleotides. What was sequenced was T cells isolated from PBMCs. Read as DNA, the sequence is TGTGCCAGCAGCGTTGGCCGGGACAGGGCATTGCGTCTGTTTTTT. This translates into CASSVGRDRALRLFF.